Below, 11 T cell receptor beta chains from the same sample are listed, as sequenced in a study of shared clonotypes between healthy human individuals (dated by TCRdb to 2018 to 2021). The library came from the immunoSEQ multiplex PCR assay. TCRdb holds this immuneACCESS table with in-frame rearrangements only. Some clones are missing; in checked studies, unresolved V genes explain under half, and the rest has no known cause. The sample table records under 600,000 clones; over 75% of these occur just once. The top ten clonotypes cover around 12% of the sample. The sequencing input was PBMCs. The receptors derive from a woman aged 40 to 50 in good health. Some clones in this sample may be carry-over from other donors' samples.

The rearrangement links TRBV30 to TRBJ2-2, with TRBD1 matching over 9 bases. Trimming at V came to 3 bases and at J to 7 bases, leaving 6 bases not matched to a gene. The V gene's germline CDR1 is GTSNPN and CDR2 SVGIG (reference sequence). The length of the CDR3 is 14 residues. The CDR3: CAWRNTGGIGELFF. The CDR3, as DNA: TGTGCCTGGAGGAACACAGGGGGCATCGGGGAGCTGTTTTTT.

A note on this clone: This same CDR3 is encoded by further DNA sequences in the sample. The gene calls are TRBV5-4 and TRBJ2-1; D possibly corresponds to TRBD2 (5 bases). V was pared by 2 bases and J by 9 bases, with 6 bases between. The CDR3 runs 11 residues. The V gene's germline CDR1 is SGHNT and CDR2 YYREEE (reference sequence). The CDR3 protein is CASSLEGEQFF. The CDR3 DNA reads TGTGCCAGCAGCTTAGAGGGTGAGCAGTTCTTC.

The gene calls are TRBV18 and TRBJ1-1; 9 bases agree with TRBD1. The germline V gene has CDR1 KGHSH and CDR2 LQKENI. V shed 6 bases and J 4 bases; nucleotides not matched to a gene: 9. CDR3 size: 15 residues. The CDR3, as DNA: TGTGCCAGCTCCCGCTCACAGGGGGCTCTCACTGAAGCTTTCTTT. The encoded protein is CASSRSQGALTEAFF.

The chain combines TRBV7-2 with TRBJ1-2; D possibly corresponds to TRBD1 (6 bases). Germline V CDR1 and CDR2: SGHTA, FQGNSA. Trimming stripped 2 bases from V and 5 bases from J, with 12 bases between. This CDR3 is 14 amino acids long. CDR3 protein: CASSLSGAWYGYTF. CDR3 sequence (DNA): TGTGCCAGCAGCTTATCGGGGGCATGGTATGGCTACACCTTC.

J is TRBJ1-4 and V is TRBV11-3; no clear D gene. Germline CDR1 is SGHNT and CDR2 is YENEEA. V lost 2 bases, J lost 0 bases, and 19 bases lay in between. The length of the CDR3 is 19 residues. CDR3 DNA sequence: TGTGCCAGCAGCTTAAGGCTTGGAGGACTCCTAGCAACTAATGAAAAACTGTTTTTT. It specifies CASSLRLGGLLATNEKLFF.

This clone was counted at least ten times. The sample holds other DNA sequences that translate to the same CDR3. This sequence joins TRBV27 and TRBJ1-1; D call uncertain. The CDR3 extends over 13 amino acids. The ends were cut back, 6 bases at V and 1 base at J, with 9 bases in the middle. Germline V gene sequence: CDR1 MNHEY, CDR2 SMNVEV (reference sequence). The CDR3 nucleotides are TGTGCCAGCAGCGAGAGGGAGAACACTGAAGCTTTCTTT. It specifies CASSERENTEAFF.

To note about this clone: With a much larger clone just one base away, this may be a read error. Other nucleotide sequences from this sample produce the same CDR3. V gene TRBV27 combines with J gene TRBJ2-3, with unresolved D. CDR3 length: 11 amino acids. Deletions cut 6 bases from V and 3 bases from J, with 4 bases between. Germline CDR1 and CDR2: MNHEY and SMNVEV (reference sequence). This CDR3 reads CASSSTDTQYF. The CDR3 nucleotides read TGTGCCAGCAGCTCTACAGATACGCAGTATTTT.

The J gene is TRBJ1-5, the V gene TRBV25-1; weak D call: TRBD1 (5 bases). The CDR3 contains 15 residues. Trimming stripped 6 bases from V and 3 bases from J, with 15 bases between. The germline gives CDR1 MGHDK, CDR2 SYGVNS. CDR3 sequence (DNA): TGTGCCAGCAGGGCCTTTGGGGGAGACAATCAGCCCCAGCATTTT. This translates into CASRAFGGDNQPQHF.

The chain links TRBV7-3 to TRBJ1-3; D is ambiguous. V lost 3 bases and J 2 bases, leaving 8 bases between the germline ends. Germline loops: CDR1 SGHTA, CDR2 FQGTGA. The CDR3 covers 14 residues. As DNA, the CDR3 is TGTGCCAGCAGCTTGGGCCCAGCTGGAAACACCATATATTTT. Translating gives CASSLGPAGNTIYF.

The rearrangement joins TRBV4-2 to TRBJ2-7; TRBD1 matches 10 bases. The V segment lost 3 bases and the J segment 7 bases; nucleotides outside the gene matches: 12. The CDR3 is 16 residues long. Germline assignment: CDR1 LGHNA and CDR2 YNFKEQ. CDR3 DNA sequence: TGTGCCAGCAGCCAGAGAACCGGGACAGGGGCAGGGGAGCAGTACTTC. It yields the protein CASSQRTGTGAGEQYF.

The chain carries TRBV11-2 and TRBJ1-6; D gene ambiguous. CDR1 is SGHAT and CDR2 is FQNNGV in the germline V gene. The CDR3 sequence is 15 residues long. Trimming stripped 6 bases from V and 10 bases from J, with 19 bases between. The CDR3: CASRGYKGPGSPLHF. The CDR3 DNA reads TGTGCCAGCAGGGGATATAAAGGCCCAGGATCACCCCTCCACTTT.